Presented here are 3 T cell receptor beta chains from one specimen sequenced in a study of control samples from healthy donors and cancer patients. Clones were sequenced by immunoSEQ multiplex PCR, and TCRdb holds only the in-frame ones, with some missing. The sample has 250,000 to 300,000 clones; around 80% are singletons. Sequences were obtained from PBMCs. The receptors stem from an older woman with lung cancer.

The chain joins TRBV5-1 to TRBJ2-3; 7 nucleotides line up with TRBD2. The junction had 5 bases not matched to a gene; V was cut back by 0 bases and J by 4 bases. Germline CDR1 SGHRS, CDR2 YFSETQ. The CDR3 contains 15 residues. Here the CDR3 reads CASSLASGAPDTQYF. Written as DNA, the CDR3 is TGCGCCAGCAGCTTGGCCAGCGGGGCCCCAGATACGCAGTATTTT. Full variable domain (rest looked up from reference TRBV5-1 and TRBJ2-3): KAGVTQTPRYLIKTRGQQVTLSCSPISGHRSVSWYQQTPGQGLQFLFEYFSETQRNKGNFPGRFSGRQFSNSRSEMNVSTLELGDSALYLCASSLASGAPDTQYFGPGTRLTVL.

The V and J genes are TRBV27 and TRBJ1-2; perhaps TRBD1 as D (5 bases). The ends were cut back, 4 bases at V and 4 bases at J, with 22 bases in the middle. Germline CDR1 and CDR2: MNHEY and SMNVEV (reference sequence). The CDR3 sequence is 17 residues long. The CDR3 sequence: CASSSSGRAGTVYGYTF. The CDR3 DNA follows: TGTGCCAGCAGTTCAAGCGGTCGTGCCGGGACGGTCTATGGCTACACCTTC.

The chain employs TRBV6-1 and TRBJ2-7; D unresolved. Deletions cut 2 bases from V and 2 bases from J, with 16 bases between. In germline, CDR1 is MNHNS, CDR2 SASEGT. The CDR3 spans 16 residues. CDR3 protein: CASSEFVGWGTYEQYF. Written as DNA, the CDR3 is TGTGCCAGCAGTGAATTTGTGGGATGGGGAACCTACGAGCAGTACTTC.